The 32 T cell receptor beta chains in this list originate from one sample, sequenced in a study of breast tumors, draining lymph nodes, adjacent tissues. TCRdb re-called the multiplex PCR reads through MiXCR, storing one row per CDR3 protein. The sample carries 50,000 to 55,000 distinct CDR3 sequences, roughly 39% recorded once. Material: breast tumor tissue. The receptors derive from a female donor with breast cancer. Some clones in this sample may be carry-over from other donors' samples.

V usage is TRBV24-1 and J usage is TRBJ2-1; TRBD2 aligns across 11 bases. Germline CDR1 reads KGHDR; CDR2 reads SFDVKD. The CDR3 totals 16 residues. V was pared by 5 bases and J by 6 bases, with 8 bases of the junction left unmatched. CDR3 amino acids: CATSGGLAGGLNEQFF. The CDR3 DNA reads TGTGCCACCAGTGGAGGCCTAGCGGGAGGCCTCAATGAGCAGTTCTTC.

The chain is built from TRBV20-1 and TRBJ1-2, with D possibly TRBD1 on 6 matching bases. Trimming stripped 0 bases from V and 3 bases from J, with 11 bases between. Germline CDR1 and CDR2: DFQATT and SNEGSKA (reference sequence). CDR3 length: 14 residues. This CDR3 is CSAREAGDHYGYTF. Here the CDR3 DNA reads TGCAGTGCTAGAGAGGCAGGGGACCACTATGGCTACACCTTC.

This clonotype was counted ten times or more. The chain carries TRBV25-1 and TRBJ2-7; D is undetermined. The ends were cut back, 8 bases at V and 1 base at J, with 9 bases in the middle. CDR1 MGHDK and CDR2 SYGVNS come from the germline V gene. This CDR3 spans 12 amino acids. CDR3 in amino acids: CASEDRSYEQYF. For the CDR3, the DNA is TGTGCCAGCGAGGATAGGTCCTACGAGCAGTACTTC.

The chain links TRBV10-2 to TRBJ2-7, with 12 bases matching TRBD1. The CDR3 is 15 amino acids. The trim removed 1 base at V and 4 bases at J, leaving 2 bases unmatched. CDR1 is WSHSY, CDR2 SAAADI, per germline. CDR3 protein: CASSEWGQGAYEQYF. CDR3 DNA sequence: TGCGCCAGCAGTGAGTGGGGACAGGGGGCTTACGAGCAGTACTTC.

This clonotype was detected many times. This chain links TRBV2 with TRBJ2-1; 9 nucleotides match TRBD2. Germline values: CDR1 SNHLY, CDR2 FYNNEI. With V trimmed by 7 bases and J by 4 bases, 8 bases remained unmatched. CDR3 size: 15 residues. In DNA, the CDR3 is TGTGCCAGCAAATCTTTAGCGGGAGCGTACAATGAGCAGTTCTTC. This gives the protein CASKSLAGAYNEQFF.

The CDR3 sequence: CSLVGRGSYNEQFF. CDR3 coding DNA: TGCAGCTTGGTGGGGAGAGGATCCTACAATGAGCAGTTCTTC. V usage is TRBV29-1 and J usage is TRBJ2-1; perhaps TRBD2 as D (5 bases). The V gene's germline CDR1 is SQVTM and CDR2 ANQGSEA. Trimming took 8 bases from V and 1 from J, leaving 15 bases between them. The CDR3 consists of 14 residues.

This clonotype was counted at least ten times. The chain couples TRBV5-4 to TRBJ2-5; D may correspond to TRBD1 or TRBD2 (5 bases each). The V and J ends lost 2 bases and 6 bases respectively, with 11 bases between them. The CDR3 contains 13 residues. In germline, CDR1 is SGHNT, CDR2 YYREEE (reference sequence). In DNA form, the CDR3 reads TGTGCCAGCAGCTTCTGGGGGAAAAAGACCCAGTACTTC. Its translation is CASSFWGKKTQYF.

The V and J genes are TRBV9 and TRBJ2-1; TRBD2 aligns across 9 bases. This CDR3 contains 14 residues. The ends lost 4 bases at V and 4 bases at J; junction bases unmatched: 3. Germline CDR1 and CDR2: SGDLS and YYNGEE. CDR3: CASSRTSVYNEQFF. CDR3 coding DNA: TGTGCCAGCAGCAGGACTAGCGTGTACAATGAGCAGTTCTTC. The entire variable domain, with the rest obtained from reference TRBV9 and TRBJ2-1, is as follows: DSGVTQTPKHLITATGQRVTLRCSPRSGDLSVYWYQQSLDQGLQFLIQYYNGEERAKGNILERFSAQQFPDLHSELNLSSLELGDSALYFCASSRTSVYNEQFFGPGTRLTVL.

This clonotype was seen at least ten times. The rearrangement uses TRBV19 and TRBJ2-6, with D unclear. The V gene lost 10 bases and the J gene lost 0 bases, with 10 bases spanning the gap. Germline V gene sequence: CDR1 LNHDA, CDR2 SQIVND (reference sequence). The CDR3 runs 14 residues. The CDR3 is CATRKGSGANVLTF. The DNA for the CDR3 is TGTGCCACCAGGAAGGGCTCTGGGGCCAACGTCCTGACTTTC. The variable domain in full, with the rest retrieved from reference TRBV19 and TRBJ2-6, is DGGITQSPKYLFRKEGQNVTLSCEQNLNHDAMYWYRQDPGQGLRLIYYSQIVNDFQKGDIAEGYSVSREKKESFPLTVTSAQKNPTAFYLCATRKGSGANVLTFGAGSRLTVL.

CDR3 sequence: CSARGAGHGYTF. In DNA, the CDR3 is TGCAGTGCTAGAGGAGCGGGGCATGGCTACACCTTC. The chain couples TRBV20-1 to TRBJ1-2; maybe TRBD1 (5 bases). Germline-derived CDR1 and CDR2 are DFQATT and SNEGSKA (reference sequence). Trimming took off 1 base at V and 6 bases at J, with 9 bases between the two ends. The CDR3 covers 12 residues.

This clonotype has ten or more counts. The chain uses TRBV30 and TRBJ2-7; D is unclear. The CDR3 extends over 16 amino acids. Germline V gene data show CDR1 as GTSNPN and CDR2 as SVGIG (reference sequence). The V end lost 1 base, the J end lost 0 bases, and 16 bases lay between the germline ends. The CDR3 DNA sequence: TGTGCCTGGAGTGCCGACCATAAGGCCAGCTCCTACGAGCAGTACTTC. It encodes CAWSADHKASSYEQYF.

Comments on this clonotype: This sequence may be a read error, since a much larger clone differs from it by one base. The chain carries TRBV6-5 and TRBJ1-5; a weak D match, TRBD1 (5 bases). V was clipped by 5 bases and J by 0 bases, with 11 bases between them. The CDR3 contains 15 residues. Germline-derived CDR1 and CDR2 are MNHEY and SVGAGI. In DNA form, the CDR3 reads TGTGCCAGCAGTCCCCGGGGCTATAGCAATCAGCCCCAGCATTTT. Protein: CASSPRGYSNQPQHF.

The CDR3 spells CASSFSGRAIDTQYF. CDR3 nucleotides: TGTGCCAGCAGTTTCTCCGGGAGGGCCATAGATACGCAGTATTTT. The chain links TRBV12-3 or TRBV12-4 to TRBJ2-3; 8 positions agree with TRBD2. This CDR3 has 15 amino acids. V was pared by 3 bases and J by 5 bases, with 7 bases of the junction left unmatched.

Worth noting for this clonotype: One junction end disagrees with the germline gene, perhaps due to a read error. This chain connects TRBV20-1 to TRBJ2-5, with D unclear. CDR3 length: 12 amino acids. Germline CDR1 and CDR2: DFQATT and SNEGSKA (reference sequence). The CDR3 region has the DNA TGCAGCGCCGGGCCAAACGAAGAGACCCCGTACTTC. Its translation is CSAGPNEETPYF.

The gene calls are TRBV10-3 and TRBJ2-2; 8 bases align to TRBD2. Germline V gene sequence: CDR1 ENHRY, CDR2 SYGVKD. This CDR3 comprises 13 residues. The trim removed 10 bases at V and 3 bases at J, leaving 4 bases unmatched. For the CDR3, the DNA is TGTGCCACGGGGGGGCCACACACCGGGGAGCTGTTTTTT. This gives the protein CATGGPHTGELFF.

This clonotype occurred many times. The CDR3 here is CASSPEGDYNSPLHF. For the CDR3, the DNA is TGCGCCAGCAGCCCGGAGGGGGATTATAATTCACCCCTCCACTTT. The chain is built from TRBV5-1 and TRBJ1-6; weak D call: TRBD1 (6 bases). Germline CDR1 SGHRS, CDR2 YFSETQ. Trimming took off 4 bases at V and 4 bases at J, with 12 bases between the two ends. This CDR3 comprises 15 residues. The full variable domain, its missing parts supplied by reference TRBV5-1 and TRBJ1-6, is KAGVTQTPRYLIKTRGQQVTLSCSPISGHRSVSWYQQTPGQGLQFLFEYFSETQRNKGNFPGRFSGRQFSNSRSEMNVSTLELGDSALYLCASSPEGDYNSPLHFGNGTRLTVT.

With regard to this clonotype: This sequence may be a read error, since a much larger clone differs from it by one base. This CDR3 fails to terminate in the conserved phenylalanine or tryptophan, so it likely reflects a read error. This sequence joins TRBV19 and TRBJ2-5, with 8 bases identical to TRBD1. Germline V gene lookup returns CDR1 LNHDA and CDR2 SQIVND (reference sequence). The CDR3 totals 14 residues. J lost 4 bases, V lost 3 bases, and 4 bases had no gene match. CDR3 amino acids: CASSMGTGRETQYL. For the CDR3, the DNA is TGTGCCAGTAGTATGGGGACAGGCCGAGAGACCCAGTACCTC.

This clonotype has ten or more counts. The DNA of the CDR3 is TGCGCCAGCAGCTTCGACATAACTAATTCACCCCTCCACTTT. Its protein is CASSFDITNSPLHF. The gene calls are TRBV5-1 and TRBJ1-6; D unresolved. This CDR3 spans 14 amino acids. CDR1 SGHRS and CDR2 YFSETQ come from the germline V gene. Deletions cut 2 bases from V and 6 bases from J, with 9 bases between. Using reference TRBV5-1 and TRBJ1-6 for the parts outside the CDR3, the full variable domain is KAGVTQTPRYLIKTRGQQVTLSCSPISGHRSVSWYQQTPGQGLQFLFEYFSETQRNKGNFPGRFSGRQFSNSRSEMNVSTLELGDSALYLCASSFDITNSPLHFGNGTRLTVT.

This clonotype was recorded once. At one end the junction does not follow the germline gene, possibly because of a read error. The genes are TRBV11-1 and TRBJ2-2; 15 nucleotides agree with TRBD2. Germline V CDR1 and CDR2: SGHAT, FQDESV (reference sequence). The CDR3 has 19 amino acids. In DNA, the CDR3 is TGTGCCAGCAGCTCCATGTGGACTAGCGGGAGGGCTCTCACCGGGGAGCTGGTTTTT. Its translation: CASSSMWTSGRALTGELVF.

This clonotype was counted ten times or more. This may be a read error: a much more frequent sequence differs by one nucleotide. The genes are TRBV20-1 and TRBJ2-7; possibly TRBD2 for D (6 bases). The CDR3 sequence is 15 residues long. Germline CDR1 and CDR2: DFQATT and SNEGSKA (reference sequence). Trimming shortened V by 3 bases and J by 6 bases, and 21 bases separated the two germline ends. CDR3: CSASDPLTSPGEQYF. As DNA, the CDR3 is TGCAGTGCTAGTGACCCGTTGACTAGTCCGGGCGAGCAGTACTTC.

In this sample, this clonotype turned up many times. V gene TRBV5-5 combines with J gene TRBJ1-2; D is ambiguous. The germline V gene has CDR1 SGHKS and CDR2 YYEKEE (reference sequence). This CDR3 contains 14 residues. V lost 0 bases and J lost 0, with 6 bases in between. The CDR3 reads CASSLGAANYGYTF. CDR3 DNA sequence: TGTGCCAGCAGCTTGGGGGCCGCTAACTATGGCTACACCTTC.

This sequence joins TRBV20-1 and TRBJ1-2, with a possible D match to TRBD1 (6 bases). This CDR3 spans 13 amino acids. Trimming took 4 bases from V and 0 from J, leaving 9 bases between them. The V gene's germline CDR1 is DFQATT and CDR2 SNEGSKA (reference sequence). CDR3 sequence: CSAMAGANYGYTF. The CDR3 DNA sequence: TGCAGTGCTATGGCAGGGGCTAACTATGGCTACACCTTC.

This rearrangement joins TRBV28 to TRBJ1-5; D gene uncertain. The germline CDR1 and CDR2 sequences are MDHEN and SYDVKM. The length of the CDR3 is 13 residues. V was cut by 6 bases and J by 0 bases, with 6 bases left in between. CDR3 sequence (DNA): TGTGCCAGCAGGTTGGATAGCAATCAGCCCCAGCATTTT. This codes for CASRLDSNQPQHF. The complete variable domain, with remaining parts taken from reference TRBV28 and TRBJ1-5, reads DVKVTQSSRYLVKRTGEKVFLECVQDMDHENMFWYRQDPGLGLRLIYFSYDVKMKEKGDIPEGYSVSREKKERFSLILESASTNQTSMYLCASRLDSNQPQHFGDGTRLSIL.

This chain joins TRBV20-1 and TRBJ1-4; D not resolved. This CDR3 is 14 amino acids long. CDR1 is DFQATT, CDR2 SNEGSKA, per germline (reference sequence). The V gene lost 3 bases and the J gene lost 4 bases, with 12 bases spanning the gap. The CDR3 region is CSASSAGFNEKLFF. The CDR3 DNA reads TGCAGTGCTAGTTCCGCGGGATTTAATGAAAAACTGTTTTTT.

This clonotype was counted many times. The chain recombines TRBV5-6 with TRBJ1-3; D is undetermined. V shed 5 bases and J shed 2 bases, with 8 bases lying between them. The germline gives CDR1 SGHDT, CDR2 YYEEEE. The CDR3 is 13 amino acids. CDR3 loop: CASSFSAGNTIYF. CDR3 nucleotide sequence: TGTGCCAGCAGTTTTTCCGCTGGAAACACCATATATTTT.

This clonotype was observed a few times. The chain employs TRBV20-1 and TRBJ1-5, with D perhaps matching TRBD1 (5 bases). Germline CDR1 reads DFQATT; CDR2 reads SNEGSKA (reference sequence). The CDR3 length is 14 residues. The V and J ends lost 5 bases and 11 bases respectively, with 22 bases between them. The CDR3 nucleotides read TGCAGTGCTGGACCTCCCCGGGGCCGATGGGCCCAGCATTTT. Translating gives CSAGPPRGRWAQHF.

This clonotype was seen more than once but under ten times. This chain links TRBV20-1 with TRBJ1-5; a weak D match, TRBD1 (6 bases). V was clipped by 3 bases and J by 3 bases, with 18 bases between them. From germline, CDR1 is DFQATT and CDR2 SNEGSKA (reference sequence). This CDR3 is built from 16 residues. The DNA of the CDR3 is TGCAGTGCTAGCAAGGGAACAGACAGGACCAATCAGCCCCAGCATTTT. Its translation is CSASKGTDRTNQPQHF.

The chain uses TRBV7-6 and TRBJ2-5; TRBD1 matches at 9 bases. This CDR3 region has 17 residues. The trim removed 5 bases at V and 2 bases at J, leaving 12 bases unmatched. The germline V gene has CDR1 SGHVS and CDR2 FNYEAQ. The CDR3 sequence: CASSARQGGGGQETQYF. The DNA of the CDR3 is TGTGCCAGCAGCGCTCGACAGGGGGGAGGAGGGCAAGAGACCCAGTACTTC. Using reference TRBV7-6 and TRBJ2-5 for the parts outside the CDR3, the full variable domain is GAGVSQSPRYKVTKRGQDVALRCDPISGHVSLYWYRQALGQGPEFLTYFNYEAQQDKSGLPNDRFSAERPEGSISTLTIQRTEQRDSAMYRCASSARQGGGGQETQYFGPGTRLLVL.

The gene calls are TRBV5-1 and TRBJ2-5; possible D gene TRBD1, 8 bases. This CDR3 region has 14 residues. In germline, CDR1 is SGHRS, CDR2 YFSETQ. V was pared by 1 base and J by 8 bases, with 15 bases between. In nucleotides, the CDR3 is TGCGCCAGCAGCTTGCCGACAGGGGAGGGCACCCAGTACTTC. Translation gives CASSLPTGEGTQYF. The full variable domain, with the rest looked up from reference TRBV5-1 and TRBJ2-5, is KAGVTQTPRYLIKTRGQQVTLSCSPISGHRSVSWYQQTPGQGLQFLFEYFSETQRNKGNFPGRFSGRQFSNSRSEMNVSTLELGDSALYLCASSLPTGEGTQYFGPGTRLLVL.

This clonotype was seen a single time. The CDR3 here is CASTTSGQETQYF. The CDR3 DNA reads TGTGCCAGCACGACTAGCGGGCAAGAGACCCAGTACTTC. The V gene is TRBV2, the J gene TRBJ2-5; 10 positions agree with TRBD2. The CDR3 runs 13 residues. Germline V gene lookup returns CDR1 SNHLY and CDR2 FYNNEI. V was pared by 7 bases and J by 2 bases, with 1 base of the junction left unmatched.

Ten or more counts support this clonotype. The chain is built from TRBV7-2 and TRBJ2-1; tentatively, D is TRBD2 (5 bases). Per germline, CDR1 SGHTA and CDR2 FQGNSA. The CDR3 totals 15 residues. V lost 6 bases, J lost 5 bases, and 17 bases lay in between. Here the CDR3 reads CASRQRTNADNEQFF. CDR3 in DNA: TGTGCCAGCAGACAGCGGACGAACGCGGACAATGAGCAGTTCTTC.

This clonotype has more than one count but fewer than ten. The J gene is TRBJ2-1, the V gene TRBV20-1; possibly TRBD2 for D (6 bases). Germline-derived CDR1 and CDR2 are DFQATT and SNEGSKA (reference sequence). V shed 0 bases and J shed 3 bases, with 12 bases lying between them. CDR3 length: 15 amino acids. CDR3: CSAREAARGYNEQFF. In DNA, the CDR3 is TGCAGTGCTAGAGAGGCAGCGCGGGGCTACAATGAGCAGTTCTTC.